This T cell receptor (beta chain) was found in a study of blood T cell repertoires in COVID-19. Germline lookup yields CDR1 LNHDA and CDR2 SQIVND (reference sequence). This CDR3 is 15 amino acids long. Trimming took off 4 bases at V and 5 bases at J, with 17 bases between the two ends. The repertoire was sequenced with immunoSEQ multiplex PCR; TCRdb's copy has only in-frame clones and lacks some. The sample has about 360,000 clones, around 86% seen once. This sequence joins TRBV19 and TRBJ2-5, with a tentative D call TRBD2 (6 bases). The specimen sequenced was peripheral blood. The receptor was derived from a human donor in a cohort sampled during active COVID-19. The CDR3 DNA is TGTGCCAGTAGTAAGAGTAGCGGAGGAGGGGAGACCCAGTACTTC. Protein sequence: CASSKSSGGGETQYF.